Described below is a single T cell receptor beta chain sequence and its context. The data originate from a study of radiotherapy plus CTLA-4 blockade in lung cancer. Here immunoSEQ multiplex PCR was the method, and the copy in TCRdb shows in-frame clones only, minus some. The sample shows around 80,000 clones, 70% to 80% of them seen only once. The CDR3 is 13 residues long. The germline CDR1 and CDR2 sequences are SGHTA and FQGTGA. With 5 bases clipped from V and 6 bases from J, the junction kept 5 bases outside the gene matches. The sample here was peripheral blood, taken from a patient treated with radiotherapy plus ipilimumab. The chain couples TRBV7-3 to TRBJ1-1; TRBD1 matches 8 bases. This clonotype was obtained from a human donor with non-small cell lung cancer whose response to radiotherapy plus ipilimumab could not be evaluated. The CDR3 protein is CASSRTGQSEAFF. The CDR3 DNA is TGTGCCAGCAGCCGGACAGGGCAGTCTGAAGCTTTCTTT.